This T cell receptor (beta chain) is drawn from a study of CD8 T cells in Susac syndrome. Study as a whole: At the time their blood was drawn, patients with Susac syndrome were either therapy-naive, on corticosteroids (with some of them also receiving intravenous immunoglobulin), or on intravenous immunoglobulin alone.

Note on this clonotype: The antigen remains unidentified.

Sequencing of TCR beta was carried out in blood CD8+ and CD4+ T cells. RNA totalling about 0.5 to 1 ug underwent reverse transcription with random hexamers. Multiplex PCR with immunoSEQ amplified the TCR beta CDR3 across 54 Vbeta and 13 Jbeta. TCRdb re-derived calls from the immunoSEQ multiplex PCR reads in MiXCR, one entry per CDR3 protein. The data contain some 200,000 distinct CDR3 sequences, 95% of them singletons. The germline V gene encodes CDR1 SGHDT and CDR2 YYEEEE. Unmatched junction bases numbered 4, after V lost 4 bases and J lost 3 bases. CDR3 length: 15 amino acids. Regarding the study as a whole: Clonal expansion was present among Susac CD8+ cells. This expansion reached its peak in TEMRA cells and in active patients.

This receptor was obtained from a human donor with Susac syndrome. This chain joins TRBV5-6 and TRBJ2-1, with 10 bases lining up with TRBD2. Sequenced: CD8+ T cells from PBMCs. The CDR3 sequence: CASSPGTSVYNEQFF. The CDR3 coding sequence is TGTGCCAGCAGCCCCGGGACTAGCGTCTACAATGAGCAGTTCTTC. Drawing the rest from reference TRBV5-6 and TRBJ2-1, the complete variable domain is DAGVTQSPTHLIKTRGQQVTLRCSPKSGHDTVSWYQQALGQGPQFIFQYYEEEERQRGNFPDRFSGHQFPNYSSELNVNALLLGDSALYLCASSPGTSVYNEQFFGPGTRLTVL.